This TCR beta chain is from a study of blood T cell repertoires in COVID-19 (TCRdb year 2020). For the wider study: The collaborator samples originated in the United States, Italy and Spain and spanned the acute and convalescent phases of COVID-19. Where available, HLA class I and class II types were taken from metadata supplied by the sample provider and were not determined by assay-based typing. Subjects who had been exposed to COVID-19, were actively infected with it, or had recovered from it provided the deeply sampled blood TCRbeta repertoires that made up the dataset. The prospective study material was composed of cDNA or gDNA derived from T cells, B-cell-depleted T cells, or PBMCs. The repertoires were released in a freely available public database meant as a resource for research on the immune response to SARS-CoV-2. The sample metadata nearly always contained a de-identified subject ID, COVID-19 status, age in years and sex. The samples were drawn from two sources: the first 160 participants of the ongoing ImmuneRACE study, and about 1,300 subjects contributed by 6 global collaborators. Overall study results and their limits: How much clinical and demographic metadata was included differed by source and by participant, and the metadata was provided uncurated.

The collaborating institutions used their own protocols to collect whole blood in K2EDTA tubes. For TCRbeta analysis, collaborators shipped samples in one of three forms: frozen whole blood, isolated PBMCs, or DNA extracted from either of those sample types. TCRbeta CDR3 regions were amplified from genomic DNA by means of the immunoSEQ Assay, a bias-controlled multiplex PCR. For the original study's pipeline: The number of nucleated cells in each sample was estimated by amplification of reference gene primers within the assay. To quantify the absolute abundance of each unique TCRbeta CDR3 rearrangement, sequence reads were collapsed and filtered. Productive Simpson clonality was computed per sample as the square root of Simpson's diversity index over productive rearrangements. This is the immuneACCESS table as TCRdb keeps it, with only in-frame sequences that have V and J called. A part of the clones is gone; compared with another copy, unresolved V genes explain less than half, and the rest is unexplained. For V, J and clone size, that table is used; D and trimming come from the DNA. This sample holds fewer than 300,000 clones; approximately 85% were observed only once. The biggest ten clones account for approximately 5.1% of the sample.

With regard to this clone: Its antigen specificity is not known. Base qualities are missing; no much larger clone stands one base away.

Between the V and J ends, shortened by 5 bases and 9 bases respectively, the junction contains 23 bases. The CDR3 measures 15 amino acids from cysteine to phenylalanine. The CDR3 DNA has 45 bases and is translated from base 1. Based on the germline V gene (reference sequence), the CDR1 and CDR2 sequences are SEHNR and FQNEAQ. The source of this sequence is a man over 45 with active or convalescent COVID-19. The sequencing input was peripheral blood. The rearranged segments are TRBV7-9 and TRBJ2-7; TRBD2 is perhaps the D gene, given 6 matching bases. The CDR3 is CASSITGTGLSSQYF. The sequence in DNA is TGTGCCAGCAGCATCACCGGGACTGGATTATCGTCGCAGTACTTC.